This T cell receptor (beta chain) was recorded in a study of blood T cell repertoires in COVID-19. The wider study: The United States, Italy and Spain were the sources of the acute and convalescent COVID-19 samples. Sample material is recorded as cDNA or gDNA derived from T cells, B-cell-depleted T cells, or PBMCs.

Some clones are missing from TCRdb's copy, which holds only in-frame ones; the method was immunoSEQ multiplex PCR. This table holds over 150,000 clones, 85% to 90% found once. J was trimmed by 6 bases and V by 5 bases; bases with no gene match: 11. Germline CDR1 MGHRA, CDR2 YSYEKL. The CDR3 consists of 15 residues. Sequencing used peripheral blood. This chain joins TRBV4-1 and TRBJ2-7, with TRBD1 matching over 9 bases. This TCR came from a man in his forties with active or convalescent COVID-19. In DNA, the CDR3 is TGCGCCAGCAGCTGGCTGGGGACAGGGTTTGGCGAGCAGTACTTC. This gives the protein CASSWLGTGFGEQYF.